This T cell receptor (beta chain) came from a study of blood T cell repertoires in COVID-19. Study as a whole: Researchers got acute and convalescent COVID-19 samples from the United States, Italy and Spain.

Libraries were prepared by immunoSEQ multiplex PCR; TCRdb keeps only in-frame clonotypes and omits some of them. The profile shows about 300,000 clones, roughly 85% of them singletons. The ends lost 2 bases at V and 5 bases at J; junction bases unmatched: 10. The CDR3 is made up of 15 amino acids. CDR1 is SGHRS, CDR2 YFSETQ, per germline. The chain has TRBV5-1 and TRBJ2-7; 7 bases line up with TRBD2. The sequence was collected from a woman aged 45-59 years who had recovered from COVID-19. Sequenced sample: peripheral blood. The CDR3 DNA sequence: TGCGCCAGCAGCTTACTGGGACTAAGCGGAGACGAGCAGTACTTC. Amino acid sequence: CASSLLGLSGDEQYF.